Below are 6 T cell receptor beta chains sequenced from a single sample in a study of shared clonotypes between healthy human individuals. TCRdb keeps only in-frame clones here, not all; method: immunoSEQ multiplex PCR. This sample yields 2 million to 2.5 million clones, of which under 95% are seen a single time; around 0.37% belongs to the top ten. What was sequenced was naive CD4+ T cells from PBMCs. Subset meaning: CD45RA+ positively selected. The source is a man between 18 and 35 years old in good health. Some clones in this sample may be carry-over from other donors' samples.

CDR3 loop: CASSDPGGAKNIQYF. DNA of the CDR3: TGCGCCAGCAGCGACCCAGGGGGAGCCAAAAACATTCAGTACTTC. The chain uses TRBV5-1 and TRBJ2-4; 7 positions agree with TRBD1. The CDR3 has 15 amino acids. CDR1 is SGHRS and CDR2 is YFSETQ in the germline V gene. Trimming took 4 bases from V and 0 from J; bases not matched to a gene: 4.

A remark on this clone: Other DNA sequences in the sample encode the same CDR3. The gene calls are TRBV5-1 and TRBJ2-5, with TRBD1 matching over 8 bases. The germline CDR1 and CDR2 sequences are SGHRS and YFSETQ. Trimming cost V 2 bases and J 5 bases; bases outside gene matches: 2. The CDR3 is 13 residues long. Written as DNA, the CDR3 is TGCGCCAGCAGCTTCGGACAGGGTGAGACCCAGTACTTC. Amino acids: CASSFGQGETQYF.

The rearrangement joins TRBV7-2 to TRBJ1-3; D unresolved. The CDR3 has 13 amino acids. Per the germline V gene, CDR1 is SGHTA and CDR2 is FQGNSA. Trimming took off 3 bases at V and 4 bases at J, with 7 bases between the two ends. CDR3 DNA: TGTGCCAGCAGCTTCCGAGTCGGAAACACCATATATTTT. Translation gives CASSFRVGNTIYF.

The rearrangement joins TRBV18 to TRBJ1-2; D is unclear. Germline assignment: CDR1 KGHSH and CDR2 LQKENI. This CDR3 comprises 16 residues. Deletions cut 2 bases from V and 1 base from J, with 14 bases between. As DNA, the CDR3 is TGTGCCAGCTCACCATCCCGCCCTCAGAGTAACTATGGCTACACCTTC. Protein product: CASSPSRPQSNYGYTF.

V usage is TRBV5-1 and J usage is TRBJ2-7, with 10 bases matching TRBD1. The CDR3 loop spans 17 amino acids. V dropped 3 bases and J dropped 1; count of bases not matched to a gene: 10. CDR1 is SGHRS and CDR2 is YFSETQ in the germline V gene. In DNA, the CDR3 is TGCGCCAGCAGCTCTTCCCGGGGGACAGGGGCTTCCTACGAGCAGTACTTC. Translating it yields CASSSSRGTGASYEQYF.

The CDR3 DNA reads TGTGCCAGCAGTGAACTAGCGGGGCGATACAATGAGCAGTTCTTC. Protein product: CASSELAGRYNEQFF. V usage is TRBV2 and J usage is TRBJ2-1; the match to TRBD2 covers 9 bases. The CDR3 spans 15 residues. Germline CDR1 and CDR2: SNHLY and FYNNEI. The V segment lost 2 bases and the J segment 4 bases; nucleotides outside the gene matches: 3.